This T cell receptor beta chain was sequenced during a study of shared clonotypes between healthy human individuals (dated by TCRdb to 2020 to 2022). With respect to the entire study: The cohort included three men and two women between 18 and 49 years of age. Per donor, three plates each were used for CD4 naive and CD4 memory, two for CD8 naive, and one for CD8 memory. To estimate repertoire size and how much clonotype sharing occurs between individuals, the study deeply sequenced the blood TCR repertoires of roughly 5 healthy adults. To increase sequencing depth and limit assay-specific biases, different laboratories used diverse techniques to prepare libraries and sequence TCR repertoires. Per donor, leukapheresis produced somewhere between about 0.94 and 9 billion PBMCs.

TCR CDR3 regions were amplified from genomic DNA by multiplex PCR using the deep immunoSEQ assay. For each cell subset, the extracted genomic DNA was distributed evenly across all wells of several immunoSEQ 96-well plates, and each plate served as one replicate. For sorted subsets, about 0.2 ug genomic DNA, equal to 30,000 or so T cell genomes, was loaded into each replicate PCR. Purified libraries were measured with a Qubit 3.0 fluorometer, size-checked on a Bioanalyzer 2100, and measured again with the KAPA Library Quantification kit. Every immunoSEQ 96-well plate was sequenced on a dedicated single-read 150-cycle Illumina NextSeq 550 flow cell. The authors processed their data as follows. Because the immunoSEQ output held only junctional sequences and lacked quality scores, the filtering could not match the filtering applied to full-length reads. Sequences were annotated with PyIR, a Python wrapper for IgBLAST v1.9, and V/J genes and CDR3 were assigned using IMGT germline references. Any read was removed if the V/J assignment was weak (E-value above 1e-6), the CDR3 was missing, or the read contained stop codons, out-of-frame junctions, or ambiguous translated residues. A V3J clonotype was defined by an identical inferred V gene, J gene, and CDR3 amino acid sequence. Percentage overlap between repertoires was calculated by dividing the number of shared unique clonotypes by the size of the smaller repertoire. Repertoire richness was assessed with RTK rarefaction, the Chao1 estimator, and Recon v2.1 estimates of unobserved clonotypes. OLGA was used to compute generation probabilities for all TCRbeta clonotypes that the gDNA method yielded from four donors. This is the immuneACCESS table as TCRdb keeps it, with only in-frame sequences that have V and J called. A part of the clones is gone; compared with another copy, unresolved V genes explain less than half, and the rest is unexplained. V, J and clone size derive from that table, while D and trimming were established from the DNA sequence. Here the sample has some 600,000 clones; about 96% occur a single time. Approximately 0.12% of the sample rests with the top ten.

For this clone: What antigen it recognizes has not been identified. No much larger clonotype is one base removed from it; base qualities were not supplied.

Via the germline V gene, CDR1 is SGHVS and CDR2 FQNEAQ. Inclusive of the bounding cysteine and phenylalanine, the CDR3 is 15 residues long. Only the CDR3 region is kept as DNA, spanning 45 bases read in frame from base 1. At the junction V is shortened by 3 bases and J by 8 bases, with 16 bases in between. The investigation overall reported the following: Rarefaction of sorted-subset datasets indicated incomplete sequencing despite the large sequencing depth. When several donors were compared, the shared fraction of clonotypes was 5% to 6.5% for naive CD4, more than 3% for naive CD8, 2% to 2.5% for memory CD4, and 0.4% for memory CD8. Because the study included only a small number of donors, the genetic and exposure-history diversity represented was limited. Based on pairwise subsampling, the degree of clonotype sharing among donors was expected to be affected by sequencing depth. Clonotypes shared by all four sorted-subset donors showed higher generation probabilities than non-shared clonotypes. Naive subsets generally had larger estimated clonotype richness than memory subsets did. Sampling was restricted to blood, and TCR repertoires in tissue are likely to differ from TCR repertoires in blood.

CD8 naive samples were CD45RO-negative cells positively selected for CCR7, giving a CD45RA+CCR7+ population that excluded TemRA cells. Donors were healthy HIV-negative adults with no recently reported acute infections or vaccinations. All donors were Caucasian adults living in Nashville, Tennessee, USA. After blood collection by leukapheresis, PBMCs were isolated using Ficoll-Histopaque density gradient centrifugation and then cryopreserved in the vapor phase of liquid nitrogen. Analytical flow cytometry was used to check the purity and quantity of every magnetically sorted T cell population. From each sorted fraction, genomic DNA was isolated and quantified by UV absorbance on a Nanodrop 2000c.

The receptor was derived from a woman aged 30 to 39 in good health. Specimen: naive CD8+ T cells sorted from blood. Reading the label with the study, this specimen's cell subset or site is: CD45RA+CCR7+. The chain joins TRBV7-8 to TRBJ1-4; possibly the D gene is TRBD1, per 5 matching bases. The DNA sequence is as follows: TGTGCCAGCAGCTTCGCGACAGCCATGGGGGAAAAACTGTTTTTT. Its translation reads: CASSFATAMGEKLFF.